One and the same sample provided the 26 T cell receptor beta chains below, sequenced in a study of blood T cells in healthy people across ages. The authors ran a second PCR of about 6 to 11 cycles using a sample-barcoded 5' primer and a J-beta primer mix. TCRdb re-called the 5' RACE reads through MiXCR, storing one row per CDR3 protein. Among nearly 1 million distinct CDR3 sequences listed, about 51% were seen once. The source material was blood. These receptors originate from a woman in her sixties in good health.

In this sample, this clonotype turned up a few times. The chain is built from TRBV5-1 and TRBJ2-1, with TRBD1 identical over 9 bases. Trimming cost V 2 bases and J 8 bases; bases outside gene matches: 14. Looked up from germline, CDR1 is SGHRS and CDR2 is YFSETQ. The CDR3 spans 17 residues. The CDR3 is CASSFRMTGTGPDEQFF. DNA for the CDR3: TGCGCCAGCAGCTTTCGAATGACTGGGACAGGGCCCGATGAGCAGTTCTTC.

The table lists this clonotype with a few counts. J is TRBJ2-7 and V is TRBV28; no reliable D call. Trimming took off 3 bases at V and 5 bases at J, with 14 bases between the two ends. The length of the CDR3 is 14 residues. Per germline, CDR1 MDHEN and CDR2 SYDVKM. The CDR3 coding sequence is TGTGCCAGCAGTTTTGTTTCTGGTTATGACGAGCAGTACTTC. Its protein product is CASSFVSGYDEQYF.

This rearrangement joins TRBV10-3 to TRBJ1-2, with D uncertain. This CDR3 region has 13 residues. V lost 6 bases and J 2 bases, leaving 10 bases between the germline ends. Germline V gene data show CDR1 as ENHRY and CDR2 as SYGVKD. The CDR3 sequence is CAISPNINYGYTF. CDR3 bases: TGTGCCATCAGCCCAAATATCAACTATGGCTACACCTTC.

The chain uses TRBV2 and TRBJ2-5; 9 nucleotides align to TRBD1. Germline CDR1 SNHLY, CDR2 FYNNEI. The CDR3 is 16 residues long. The V and J ends lost 6 bases and 5 bases, in that order; junction bases with no gene match: 13. The DNA of the CDR3 is TGTGCCAGCAGCAGGACAGGGACAGGGATGAGGGAGACCCAGTACTTC. Translated: CASSRTGTGMRETQYF.

In regard to this clonotype: The junction differs from germline at one of its ends, possibly a read error. The chain joins TRBV7-9 to TRBJ2-7; no definite D call. The germline V gene encodes CDR1 SEHNR and CDR2 FQNEAQ (reference sequence). The CDR3 contains 11 residues. CDR3 sequence (DNA): TGTGTCAGCAGCTCATCAGGCGAGCAGTACTTC. Its translation is CVSSSSGEQYF. The full variable domain, completed using reference TRBV7-9 and TRBJ2-7, is DTGVSQNPRHKITKRGQNVTFRCDPISEHNRLYWYRQTLGQGPEFLTYFQNEAQLEKSRLLSDRFSAERPKGSFSTLEIQRTEQGDSAMYLCVSSSSGEQYFGPGTRLTVT.

The chain couples TRBV4-3 to TRBJ2-5, with D maybe TRBD1 (5 bases). The CDR3 length is 14 residues. CDR1 is LGHNA and CDR2 is YSLEER in the germline V gene. Trimming took off 0 bases at V and 5 bases at J, with 10 bases between the two ends. CDR3 nucleotide sequence: TGCGCCAGCAGCCAAGAGGGGCAGGGTGAGACCCAGTACTTC. Its protein is CASSQEGQGETQYF.

V gene TRBV27 combines with J gene TRBJ2-1; maybe TRBD2 (7 bases). Trimming took off 6 bases at V and 6 bases at J, with 18 bases between the two ends. Germline-derived CDR1 and CDR2 are MNHEY and SMNVEV (reference sequence). This CDR3 has 15 amino acids. The CDR3 reads CASSLGGTRVNEQFF. Written as DNA, the CDR3 is TGTGCCAGCAGCCTGGGGGGGACAAGGGTCAATGAGCAGTTCTTC.

V and J are TRBV20-1 and TRBJ2-5; the D gene is possibly TRBD2 (6 bases). The CDR3 loop spans 16 amino acids. Germline V gene sequence: CDR1 DFQATT, CDR2 SNEGSKA (reference sequence). V lost 0 bases to trimming and J lost 0 bases, with 14 bases between them. CDR3 loop: CSAREGGAAYQETQYF. CDR3 DNA: TGCAGTGCTAGAGAAGGCGGGGCAGCGTACCAAGAGACCCAGTACTTC.

This clonotype was seen a single time. The chain joins TRBV20-1 to TRBJ2-3, with D maybe TRBD2 (6 bases). The germline V gene encodes CDR1 DFQATT and CDR2 SNEGSKA (reference sequence). V was shortened by 7 bases and J by 4 bases, with 15 bases between the two germline ends. This CDR3 has 13 residues. CDR3 sequence reads: CSVSSGGADTQYF. The CDR3 region has the DNA TGCAGTGTTTCCAGCGGAGGGGCAGATACGCAGTATTTT.

The chain employs TRBV20-1 and TRBJ1-6, with 7 bases aligning to TRBD1. V trimming: 4 bases; J trimming: 0 bases; junction bases outside the gene matches: 9. Germline values: CDR1 DFQATT, CDR2 SNEGSKA (reference sequence). This CDR3 contains 17 residues. As DNA, the CDR3 is TGCAGTGCTATAGATTACAGGGGAGGCTCCTATAATTCACCCCTCCACTTT. Its translation is CSAIDYRGGSYNSPLHF.

This clonotype showed up just a few times. The chain is built from TRBV7-8 and TRBJ2-7; tentatively, D is TRBD1 (5 bases). Trimming cost V 2 bases and J 3 bases, with 14 bases left between them. This CDR3 has 15 amino acids. The germline V gene has CDR1 SGHVS and CDR2 FQNEAQ. CDR3 sequence: CASSLNRQVDYEQYF. CDR3 bases: TGTGCCAGCAGCTTAAACAGGCAGGTCGACTACGAGCAGTACTTC.

In the case of this clonotype: The conserved phenylalanine or tryptophan is not found at the CDR3 terminus, so this likely reflects a read error. J is TRBJ2-5 and V is TRBV15, with D uncertain. CDR1 is LNHNV, CDR2 YYDKDF, per germline (reference sequence). The CDR3 totals 15 residues. The V end lost 0 bases, the J end lost 2 bases, and 10 bases lay between the germline ends. The DNA of the CDR3 is TGTGCCACCAGCAGAGATCGGCCAAAGCAAGAGACCCAGTACCTC. It yields the protein CATSRDRPKQETQYL.

The chain joins TRBV7-9 to TRBJ2-1; D is unresolved. V dropped 5 bases and J dropped 6 bases, with 17 bases sitting between them. The germline gives CDR1 SEHNR, CDR2 FQNEAQ (reference sequence). The CDR3 totals 15 residues. The CDR3, as DNA: TGTGCCAGCAGCGGTCCAACACACACGCCCAATGAGCAGTTCTTC. Protein: CASSGPTHTPNEQFF.

The chain recombines TRBV30 with TRBJ1-2; no clear D gene. The germline V gene encodes CDR1 GTSNPN and CDR2 SVGIG (reference sequence). The CDR3 loop spans 14 amino acids. Between the trimmed V and J ends, which lost 4 bases and 0 bases, there was a span of 12 bases. CDR3 DNA sequence: TGTGCCTGGAATTGGCCGGGAGCTAACTATGGCTACACCTTC. This sequence encodes CAWNWPGANYGYTF. The whole variable domain, remainder taken from reference TRBV30 and TRBJ1-2, is SQTIHQWPATLVQPVGSPLSLECTVEGTSNPNLYWYRQAAGRGLQLLFYSVGIGQISSEVPQNLSASRPQDRQFILSSKKLLLSDSGFYLCAWNWPGANYGYTFGSGTRLTVV.

The rearrangement joins TRBV7-2 to TRBJ2-4, with TRBD2 identical over 12 bases. J was trimmed by 4 bases and V by 1 base; bases with no gene match: 5. The germline V gene encodes CDR1 SGHTA and CDR2 FQGNSA. The CDR3 has 17 amino acids. This CDR3 is CASSLVGLAGQKNIQYF. CDR3 nucleotides: TGTGCCAGCAGCTTAGTGGGACTAGCGGGTCAGAAAAACATTCAGTACTTC. Based on the CDR3 plus reference TRBV7-2 and TRBJ2-4, the full variable domain is GAGVSQSPSNKVTEKGKDVELRCDPISGHTALYWYRQSLGQGLEFLIYFQGNSAPDKSGLPSDRFSAERTGGSVSTLTIQRTQQEDSAVYLCASSLVGLAGQKNIQYFGAGTRLSVL.

This sequence joins TRBV6-5 and TRBJ2-1; 7 bases are a match to TRBD2. Germline CDR1 is MNHEY and CDR2 is SVGAGI. This CDR3 is built from 15 residues. Trimming cost V 8 bases and J 4 bases; bases outside gene matches: 11. The CDR3: CASWEPGGPYNEQFF. In nucleotides, the CDR3 is TGTGCCAGCTGGGAACCGGGAGGCCCTTACAATGAGCAGTTCTTC.

The chain carries TRBV10-2 and TRBJ2-5; 8 bases agree with TRBD2. After removal of 0 bases from V and 2 bases from J, the junction contained 11 bases not matched to a gene. Per the germline V gene, CDR1 is WSHSY and CDR2 is SAAADI. The CDR3 totals 18 residues. The CDR3 DNA is TGCGCCAGCAGTGAGTCGATGACGAGCGGGAGTACACAAGAGACCCAGTACTTC. Translated: CASSESMTSGSTQETQYF.

The chain combines TRBV5-5 with TRBJ1-4, with D uncertain. In germline, CDR1 is SGHKS, CDR2 YYEKEE (reference sequence). This CDR3 has 12 amino acids. The V and J ends lost 2 bases and 8 bases respectively, with 7 bases between them. The CDR3 nucleotides are TGTGCCAGCAGCTTTGTGGAAGAAAAACTGTTTTTT. It translates to CASSFVEEKLFF.

This clonotype was seen a few times. This sequence joins TRBV5-1 and TRBJ2-5; possible D gene TRBD1, 5 bases. V lost 0 bases to trimming and J lost 7 bases, with 10 bases between them. This CDR3 comprises 13 residues. Germline V gene data show CDR1 as SGHRS and CDR2 as YFSETQ. CDR3 nucleotides: TGCGCCAGCAGCTTGGAGGGGCTTGGGACCCAGTACTTC. It codes for CASSLEGLGTQYF.

The sample holds one count of this clonotype. The chain combines TRBV6-1 with TRBJ2-3, with TRBD1 identical over 8 bases. V lost 6 bases to trimming and J lost 3 bases; unmatched junction nucleotides: 5. Germline lookup yields CDR1 MNHNS and CDR2 SASEGT. This CDR3 is 14 amino acids long. Here the CDR3 reads CASRTRGLTDTQYF. The CDR3 region has the DNA TGTGCCAGCAGGACCAGGGGGCTGACAGATACGCAGTATTTT.

This clonotype was detected only a few times. Here the CDR3 reads CASSGVNLGANVLTF. For the CDR3, the DNA is TGTGCCAGCAGTGGCGTAAATCTGGGGGCCAACGTCCTGACTTTC. The rearrangement links TRBV12-3 or TRBV12-4 to TRBJ2-6; D gene uncertain. The CDR3 runs to 15 residues. With 5 bases removed from V and 4 bases from J, the gap between germline ends came to 12 bases.

The chain has TRBV9 and TRBJ2-3; TRBD2 matches 12 bases. Trimming took 1 base from V and 6 from J; bases not matched to a gene: 6. This CDR3 spans 16 amino acids. Germline V gene sequence: CDR1 SGDLS, CDR2 YYNGEE. The CDR3, as DNA: TGTGCCAGCAGCGTAACCGGACTAGCGGGAATGGATACGCAGTATTTT. Translated: CASSVTGLAGMDTQYF.

Turning to this clonotype: The junction does not match germline at one end; this may be a read error. This chain uses TRBV12-3 or TRBV12-4 with TRBJ1-5; D remains ambiguous. The CDR3 is 15 residues long. CDR3 nucleotides: TGTGCCAGCAGTCGGACCCGAGGAGGGAATCAGCCCCGGCATTTT. As protein: CASSRTRGGNQPRHF.

The chain recombines TRBV6-2 or TRBV6-3 with TRBJ2-2; D tentatively reads TRBD1 or TRBD2 (5 bases each). This CDR3 is built from 14 residues. CDR1 and CDR2 from the germline V gene are MNHEY and SVGEGT. V lost 6 bases, J lost 7 bases, and 15 bases lay in between. In nucleotides, the CDR3 is TGTGCCAGCAGAATGTATCGGGGCATCGGGGAGCTGTTTTTT. Translated, it gives CASRMYRGIGELFF.

This clonotype has only a few counts. The chain recombines TRBV25-1 with TRBJ2-4, with 7 bases that match TRBD1. Germline V gives CDR1 MGHDK, CDR2 SYGVNS. With V trimmed by 2 bases and J by 6 bases, 7 bases remained unmatched. The length of the CDR3 is 15 residues. The DNA for the CDR3 is TGTGCCAGCAGTGAAACGGGACAGTCCGGAAACATTCAGTACTTC. It is translated as CASSETGQSGNIQYF. Looking up the rest from reference TRBV25-1 and TRBJ2-4 gives the full variable domain: EADIYQTPRYLVIGTGKKITLECSQTMGHDKMYWYQQDPGMELHLIHYSYGVNSTEKGDLSSESTVSRIRTEHFPLTLESARPSHTSQYLCASSETGQSGNIQYFGAGTRLSVL.

This chain connects TRBV5-1 to TRBJ1-1; tentatively, D is TRBD1 (5 bases). CDR3 length equals 15 residues. The germline V and J ends were trimmed by 0 bases and 0 bases, with 9 bases remaining between them. Germline CDR1 and CDR2: SGHRS and YFSETQ. The CDR3 region is CASSLGGNLNTEAFF. CDR3 DNA sequence: TGCGCCAGCAGCTTGGGGGGGAACTTGAACACTGAAGCTTTCTTT.